The rows below give T cell receptor beta chains drawn from one sample of a study of identical twins. From the 5' RACE reads, TCRdb called clonotypes with MiXCR, one entry per CDR3 protein. The sample includes about 530,000 distinct CDR3 sequences, approximately 16% of them seen just once. This sample was shared with a second study, whose subject was yellow fever vaccine responses in identical twins.

The sample comprised CD4+ T cells sorted from blood. The receptors stem from a woman aged 18-29 years in good health. Each CDR3 is given with its conserved first and last residue.

j_gene,v_gene,CDR3aa
TRBJ1-1,TRBV15,CATSRDHVSGEAFF
TRBJ2-3,TRBV14,CASSQGPGLALTDTQYF
TRBJ1-4,TRBV12-3/TRBV12-4,CASTGQAVEKLFF
TRBJ1-2,TRBV2,CASSGDRDNYGYTF
TRBJ2-5,TRBV24-1,CATSDPRGQGQETQYF
TRBJ1-5,TRBV3-1,CASSHGTGKSPQHF
TRBJ1-4,TRBV3-1,CASTLTGQGNEKLFF
TRBJ2-5,TRBV27,CASTASQETQYF
TRBJ2-2,TRBV6-5,CASTSGQNTGELFF
TRBJ2-2,TRBV28,CASSANLARELFF
TRBJ2-7,TRBV20-1,CSASRFPGLDYEQYF
TRBJ2-5,TRBV28,CASRPLTSGIQETQYF
TRBJ1-5,TRBV20-1,CSASSRTSNQPQHF
TRBJ1-1,TRBV6-1,CASSSMGPRIMAFF
TRBJ2-1,TRBV5-5,CASSLAEASGRVEQFF